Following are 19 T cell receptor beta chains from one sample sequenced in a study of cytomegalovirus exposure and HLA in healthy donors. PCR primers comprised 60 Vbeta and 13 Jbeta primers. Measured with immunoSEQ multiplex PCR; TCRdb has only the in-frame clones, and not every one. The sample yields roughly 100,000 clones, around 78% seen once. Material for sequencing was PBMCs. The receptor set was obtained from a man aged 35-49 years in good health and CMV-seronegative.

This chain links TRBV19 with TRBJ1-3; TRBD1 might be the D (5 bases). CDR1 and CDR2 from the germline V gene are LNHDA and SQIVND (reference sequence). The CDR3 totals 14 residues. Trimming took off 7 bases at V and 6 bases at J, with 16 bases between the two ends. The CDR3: CASIPGTIPNTIYF. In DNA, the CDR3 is TGTGCCAGTATTCCCGGGACTATTCCAAACACCATATATTTT.

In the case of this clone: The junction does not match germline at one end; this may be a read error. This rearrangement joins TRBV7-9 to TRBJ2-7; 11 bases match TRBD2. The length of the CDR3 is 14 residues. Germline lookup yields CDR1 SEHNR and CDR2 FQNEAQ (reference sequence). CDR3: CSSRTSGGSYEQYF. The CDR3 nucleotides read TGTTCCAGCAGAACTAGCGGGGGCTCCTACGAGCAGTACTTC.

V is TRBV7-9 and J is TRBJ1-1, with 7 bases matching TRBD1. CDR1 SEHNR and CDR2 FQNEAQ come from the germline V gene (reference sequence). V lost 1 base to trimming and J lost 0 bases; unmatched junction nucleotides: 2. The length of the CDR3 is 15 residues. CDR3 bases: TGTGCCAGCAGCTTAGGGGACAGAATGAACACTGAAGCTTTCTTT. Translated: CASSLGDRMNTEAFF. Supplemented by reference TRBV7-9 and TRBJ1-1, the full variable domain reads DTGVSQNPRHKITKRGQNVTFRCDPISEHNRLYWYRQTLGQGPEFLTYFQNEAQLEKSRLLSDRFSAERPKGSFSTLEIQRTEQGDSAMYLCASSLGDRMNTEAFFGQGTRLTVV.

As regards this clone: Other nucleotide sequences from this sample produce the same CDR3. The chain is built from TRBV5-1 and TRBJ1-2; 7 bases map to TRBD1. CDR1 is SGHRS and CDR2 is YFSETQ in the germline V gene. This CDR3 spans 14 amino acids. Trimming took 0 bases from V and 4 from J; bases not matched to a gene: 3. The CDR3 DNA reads TGCGCCAGCAGCTTGGACAGGGGTGGCTATGGCTACACCTTC. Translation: CASSLDRGGYGYTF.

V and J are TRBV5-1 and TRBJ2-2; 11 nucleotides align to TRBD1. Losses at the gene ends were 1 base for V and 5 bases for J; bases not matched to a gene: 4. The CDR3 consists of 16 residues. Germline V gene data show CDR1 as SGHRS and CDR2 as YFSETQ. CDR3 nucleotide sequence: TGCGCCAGCAGCTTGTCTGGACAGGGGGCAACCGGGGAGCTGTTTTTT. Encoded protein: CASSLSGQGATGELFF.

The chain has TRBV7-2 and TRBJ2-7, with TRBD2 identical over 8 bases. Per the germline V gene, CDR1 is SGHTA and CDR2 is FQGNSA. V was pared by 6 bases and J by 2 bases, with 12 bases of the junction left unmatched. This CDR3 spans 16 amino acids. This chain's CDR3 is CASSPYSAGATYEQYF. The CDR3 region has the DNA TGTGCCAGCAGTCCCTATTCAGCGGGGGCGACCTACGAGCAGTACTTC.

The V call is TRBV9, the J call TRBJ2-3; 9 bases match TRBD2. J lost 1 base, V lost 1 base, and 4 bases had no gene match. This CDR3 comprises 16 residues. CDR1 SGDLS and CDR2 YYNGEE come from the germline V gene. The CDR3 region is CASSVWASGGTDTQYF. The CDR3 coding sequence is TGTGCCAGCAGCGTATGGGCTAGCGGGGGCACAGATACGCAGTATTTT.

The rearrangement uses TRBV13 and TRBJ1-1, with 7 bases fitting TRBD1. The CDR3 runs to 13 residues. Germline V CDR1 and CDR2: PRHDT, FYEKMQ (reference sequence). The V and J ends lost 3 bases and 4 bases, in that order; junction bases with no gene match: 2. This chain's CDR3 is CASSLAGGTEAFF. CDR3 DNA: TGTGCCAGCAGCTTGGCAGGGGGCACTGAAGCTTTCTTT.

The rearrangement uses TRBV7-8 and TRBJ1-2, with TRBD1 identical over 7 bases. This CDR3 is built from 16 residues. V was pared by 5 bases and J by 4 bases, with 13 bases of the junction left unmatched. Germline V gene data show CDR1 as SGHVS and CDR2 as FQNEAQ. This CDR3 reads CASSLLLQGVGYGYTF. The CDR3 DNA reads TGTGCCAGCAGCCTACTCCTCCAGGGGGTAGGCTATGGCTACACCTTC. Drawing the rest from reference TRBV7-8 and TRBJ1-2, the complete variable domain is GAGVSQSPRYKVAKRGQDVALRCDPISGHVSLFWYQQALGQGPEFLTYFQNEAQLDKSGLPSDRFFAERPEGSVSTLKIQRTQQEDSAVYLCASSLLLQGVGYGYTFGSGTRLTVV.

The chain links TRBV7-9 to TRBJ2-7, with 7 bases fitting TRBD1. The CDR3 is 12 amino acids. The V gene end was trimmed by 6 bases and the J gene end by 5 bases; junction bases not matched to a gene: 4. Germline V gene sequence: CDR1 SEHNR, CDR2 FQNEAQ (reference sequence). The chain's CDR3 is CASRGQAHEQYF. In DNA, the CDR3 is TGTGCCAGCAGAGGACAGGCCCACGAGCAGTACTTC.

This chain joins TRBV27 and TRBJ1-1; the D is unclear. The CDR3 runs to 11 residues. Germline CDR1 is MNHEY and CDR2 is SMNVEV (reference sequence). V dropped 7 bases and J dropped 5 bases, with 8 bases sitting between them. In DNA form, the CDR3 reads TGTGCCAGCAACCTCGGGACTGAAGCTTTCTTT. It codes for CASNLGTEAFF.

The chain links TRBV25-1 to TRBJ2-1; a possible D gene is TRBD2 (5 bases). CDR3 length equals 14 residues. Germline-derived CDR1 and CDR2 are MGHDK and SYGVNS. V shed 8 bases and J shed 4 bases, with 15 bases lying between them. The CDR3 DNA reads TGTGCCAGCCGGAACCTTGGAGGTTACAATGAGCAGTTCTTC. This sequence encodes CASRNLGGYNEQFF.

CDR3 amino acids: CASSLLRLSETQYF. The CDR3 bases are TGCGCCAGCAGCTTACTCCGACTCAGCGAGACCCAGTACTTC. V gene TRBV5-1 combines with J gene TRBJ2-5; D uncertain. V was cut by 2 bases and J by 5 bases, with 13 bases left in between. The CDR3 sequence is 14 residues long. The germline V gene encodes CDR1 SGHRS and CDR2 YFSETQ. Variable domain in full (rest from reference TRBV5-1 and TRBJ2-5): KAGVTQTPRYLIKTRGQQVTLSCSPISGHRSVSWYQQTPGQGLQFLFEYFSETQRNKGNFPGRFSGRQFSNSRSEMNVSTLELGDSALYLCASSLLRLSETQYFGPGTRLLVL.

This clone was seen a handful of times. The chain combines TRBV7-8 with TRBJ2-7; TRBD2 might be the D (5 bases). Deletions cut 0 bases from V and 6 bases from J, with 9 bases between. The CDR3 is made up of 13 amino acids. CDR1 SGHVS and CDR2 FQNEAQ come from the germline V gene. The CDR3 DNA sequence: TGTGCCAGCAGCTTAGCAGGAGCGGTCGAGCAGTACTTC. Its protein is CASSLAGAVEQYF.

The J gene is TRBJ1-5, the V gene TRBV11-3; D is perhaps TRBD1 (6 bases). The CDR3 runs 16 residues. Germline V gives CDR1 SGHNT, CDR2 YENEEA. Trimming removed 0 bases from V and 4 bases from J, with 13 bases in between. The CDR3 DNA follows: TGTGCCAGCAGCTTAGATAATCAGGGGCGTAATCAGCCCCAGCATTTT. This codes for CASSLDNQGRNQPQHF. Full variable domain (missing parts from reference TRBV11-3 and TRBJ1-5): EAGVVQSPRYKIIEKKQPVAFWCNPISGHNTLYWYLQNLGQGPELLIRYENEEAVDDSQLPKDRFSAERLKGVDSTLKIQPAELGDSAVYLCASSLDNQGRNQPQHFGDGTRLSIL.

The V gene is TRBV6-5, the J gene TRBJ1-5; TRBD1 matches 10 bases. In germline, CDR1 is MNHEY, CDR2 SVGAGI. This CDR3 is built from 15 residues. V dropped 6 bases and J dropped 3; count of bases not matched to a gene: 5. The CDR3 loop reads CASSRGTGDNQPQHF. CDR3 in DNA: TGTGCCAGCAGCCGAGGGACAGGGGACAATCAGCCCCAGCATTTT.

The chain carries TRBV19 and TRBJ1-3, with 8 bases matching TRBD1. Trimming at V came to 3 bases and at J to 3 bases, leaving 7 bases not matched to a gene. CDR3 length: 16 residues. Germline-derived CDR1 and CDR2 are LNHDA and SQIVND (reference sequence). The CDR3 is CASSMRDRLLGNTIYF. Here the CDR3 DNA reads TGTGCCAGTAGTATGAGGGACAGGCTTCTTGGAAACACCATATATTTT.

CDR3 protein: CASSFSRDYYNEQFF. The CDR3 DNA reads as TGTGCCAGCAGCTTCAGCCGGGACTACTACAATGAGCAGTTCTTC. The chain carries TRBV11-2 and TRBJ2-1; 7 bases are a match to TRBD2. Germline V gene sequence: CDR1 SGHAT, CDR2 FQNNGV. V was pared by 3 bases and J by 3 bases, with 5 bases of the junction left unmatched. The CDR3 runs to 15 residues.

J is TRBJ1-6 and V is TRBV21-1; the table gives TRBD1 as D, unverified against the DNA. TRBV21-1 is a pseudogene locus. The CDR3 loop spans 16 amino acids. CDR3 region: CASSKEGTGYNSPLHF. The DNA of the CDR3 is TGTGCCAGCAGCAAAGAGGGGACAGGTTATAATTCACCCCTCCACTTT.